A single sample is the source of the 29 T cell receptor beta chains below, sequenced in a study of cytomegalovirus exposure and HLA in healthy donors. PCR primers comprised 60 Vbeta and 13 Jbeta primers. Libraries were prepared by immunoSEQ multiplex PCR; TCRdb keeps only in-frame clonotypes and omits some of them. The repertoire holds 150,000 to 200,000 clones, with 86% as singletons. Material: PBMCs. Source of these receptors: a woman younger than 35 in good health and CMV-seronegative.

CDR3 nucleotide sequence: TGTGCCAGTAGTATTGGACAGGGCCCTGGGAACCAGTACTTC. It is translated as CASSIGQGPGNQYF. This chain uses TRBV19 with TRBJ2-5; 8 positions agree with TRBD1. The CDR3 consists of 14 residues. The ends lost 3 bases at V and 10 bases at J; junction bases unmatched: 10. Germline-derived CDR1 and CDR2 are LNHDA and SQIVND (reference sequence).

Note on this clone: Other nucleotide sequences from this sample produce the same CDR3. The rearrangement uses TRBV30 and TRBJ1-3; no definite D call. The CDR3 sequence is 12 residues long. V lost 0 bases and J lost 3, with 3 bases in between. Germline V gene lookup returns CDR1 GTSNPN and CDR2 SVGIG (reference sequence). The CDR3: CAWSVLGNTIYF. The DNA of the CDR3 is TGTGCCTGGAGTGTACTTGGAAACACCATATATTTT.

The chain links TRBV28 to TRBJ2-5; tentatively, D is TRBD2 (5 bases). The CDR3 consists of 13 residues. The germline V gene encodes CDR1 MDHEN and CDR2 SYDVKM. With 5 bases removed from V and 5 bases from J, the gap between germline ends came to 12 bases. The DNA of the CDR3 is TGTGCCAGCAGTCCAAAAACGGGGGAGACCCAGTACTTC. This encodes CASSPKTGETQYF. Based on the CDR3 plus reference TRBV28 and TRBJ2-5, the full variable domain is DVKVTQSSRYLVKRTGEKVFLECVQDMDHENMFWYRQDPGLGLRLIYFSYDVKMKEKGDIPEGYSVSREKKERFSLILESASTNQTSMYLCASSPKTGETQYFGPGTRLLVL.

This clone occurred many times. V gene TRBV6-1 combines with J gene TRBJ2-2; the match to TRBD2 covers 11 bases. Per germline, CDR1 MNHNS and CDR2 SASEGT. The V segment lost 3 bases and the J segment 3 bases; nucleotides outside the gene matches: 0. The CDR3 has 15 amino acids. The CDR3, as DNA: TGTGCCAGCAGTGAGACTAGCGGGGACACCGGGGAGCTGTTTTTT. Encoded protein: CASSETSGDTGELFF.

V is TRBV19 and J is TRBJ2-1; D possibly corresponds to TRBD2 (5 bases). Trimming pared 10 bases from V and 9 bases from J, leaving 13 bases between. The germline gives CDR1 LNHDA, CDR2 SQIVND (reference sequence). This CDR3 is 11 amino acids long. CDR3 in DNA: TGTGCCACCCTGGACTCCGGTGAGCAGTTCTTC. Amino acid sequence: CATLDSGEQFF.

This chain uses TRBV28 with TRBJ1-6, with D unresolved. V lost 4 bases to trimming and J lost 10 bases, with 14 bases between them. The CDR3 is made up of 14 amino acids. CDR1 MDHEN and CDR2 SYDVKM come from the germline V gene. In nucleotides, the CDR3 is TGTGCCAGCAGTTCCCATGGGCTCAGGTCACCCCTCCACTTT. It codes for CASSSHGLRSPLHF.

The V and J genes are TRBV28 and TRBJ2-2; tentatively, D is TRBD2 (5 bases). V was trimmed by 5 bases and J by 7 bases, leaving 17 bases between them. In germline, CDR1 is MDHEN, CDR2 SYDVKM. The CDR3 consists of 15 residues. The CDR3 bases are TGTGCCAGCAGTCCTCCGCATTCGGGAAGCGGGGAGCTGTTTTTT. Protein: CASSPPHSGSGELFF.

The chain joins TRBV28 to TRBJ2-3; 9 positions match TRBD1. The CDR3 sequence is 14 residues long. Trimming cost V 5 bases and J 5 bases; bases outside gene matches: 5. Looked up from germline, CDR1 is MDHEN and CDR2 is SYDVKM. The CDR3 loop is CASSRTGAEDTQYF. The CDR3 DNA reads as TGTGCCAGCAGTCGGACAGGGGCGGAAGATACGCAGTATTTT.

The chain is built from TRBV7-6 and TRBJ2-2; D gene ambiguous. V was cut by 5 bases and J by 2 bases, with 12 bases left in between. CDR1 and CDR2 (germline): SGHVS, FNYEAQ. The CDR3 sequence is 15 residues long. CDR3 sequence: CASSQTTSNTGELFF. The CDR3 DNA sequence: TGTGCCAGCAGCCAAACTACTTCTAACACCGGGGAGCTGTTTTTT.

This chain links TRBV6-5 with TRBJ1-1; possible D gene TRBD1, 6 bases. Looked up from germline, CDR1 is MNHEY and CDR2 is SVGAGI. The CDR3 length is 14 residues. The V gene lost 3 bases and the J gene lost 7 bases, with 15 bases spanning the gap. CDR3 in amino acids: CASSYISTGLEAFF. Written as DNA, the CDR3 is TGTGCCAGCAGTTATATATCTACAGGGCTTGAAGCTTTCTTT.

The chain is built from TRBV28 and TRBJ2-1; unclear D gene. Germline V gene lookup returns CDR1 MDHEN and CDR2 SYDVKM. CDR3 length: 13 amino acids. The V end was cut by 2 bases, the J end by 9 bases, with 11 bases between. CDR3 residues: CASSLGFNGEQFF. The CDR3, as DNA: TGTGCCAGCAGTTTAGGTTTTAACGGTGAGCAGTTCTTC.

This chain connects TRBV19 to TRBJ2-2, with TRBD2 matching over 9 bases. V was clipped by 3 bases and J by 3 bases; unmatched bases: 2. CDR3 length: 15 residues. CDR1 is LNHDA, CDR2 SQIVND, per germline (reference sequence). CDR3 residues: CASSISGGYTGELFF. The CDR3, as DNA: TGTGCCAGTAGTATTAGCGGGGGTTACACCGGGGAGCTGTTTTTT.

The chain joins TRBV10-3 to TRBJ2-1; the D gene is possibly TRBD2 (6 bases). Trimming removed 3 bases from V and 8 bases from J, with 23 bases in between. Germline lookup yields CDR1 ENHRY and CDR2 SYGVKD. This CDR3 has 17 residues. The CDR3 spells CAISDPTRTTAWDEQFF. Here the CDR3 DNA reads TGTGCCATCAGTGACCCAACGAGGACTACAGCCTGGGATGAGCAGTTCTTC.

The chain couples TRBV5-1 to TRBJ2-2, with TRBD1 identical over 8 bases. Per germline, CDR1 SGHRS and CDR2 YFSETQ. V was pared by 1 base and J by 7 bases, with 3 bases of the junction left unmatched. The length of the CDR3 is 14 residues. The CDR3 sequence is CASSLPDRGGELFF. The CDR3 DNA is TGCGCCAGCAGCTTGCCCGACAGGGGCGGGGAGCTGTTTTTT.

The rearrangement joins TRBV27 to TRBJ2-7, with TRBD2 identical over 12 bases. Per germline, CDR1 MNHEY and CDR2 SMNVEV (reference sequence). V trimming: 3 bases; J trimming: 7 bases; junction bases outside the gene matches: 4. The CDR3 sequence is 14 residues long. CDR3 region: CASSLLAGGGEQYF. CDR3 coding DNA: TGTGCCAGCAGTTTGCTAGCGGGAGGGGGAGAGCAGTACTTC.

The chain couples TRBV5-1 to TRBJ2-6, with 10 bases that match TRBD1. J lost 9 bases, V lost 4 bases, and 7 bases had no gene match. The CDR3 totals 15 residues. Germline assignment: CDR1 SGHRS and CDR2 YFSETQ. The CDR3 protein is CASSPRTGGDNVLTF. The CDR3 region has the DNA TGCGCCAGCAGCCCCCGGACAGGGGGAGACAACGTCCTGACTTTC.

The gene calls are TRBV6-6 and TRBJ1-2; 7 nucleotides agree with TRBD1. J was trimmed by 7 bases and V by 6 bases; bases with no gene match: 8. CDR1 is MNHNY, CDR2 SVGAGI, per germline (reference sequence). The CDR3 length is 13 residues. The CDR3 spells CASSPGQTFGYTF. The DNA for the CDR3 is TGTGCCAGCAGCCCGGGACAGACGTTTGGCTACACCTTC.

This clone showed up just once. The genes are TRBV6-4 and TRBJ2-1; 9 bases agree with TRBD1. Germline V lookup: CDR1 MRHNA, CDR2 SNTAGT. The V gene end was trimmed by 11 bases and the J gene end by 8 bases; junction bases not matched to a gene: 13. The CDR3 extends over 14 amino acids. The CDR3 nucleotides are TGTGCCGGGCAGGGGGACAGGGAAGGCGATGAGCAGTTCTTC. This translates into CAGQGDREGDEQFF.

This rearrangement joins TRBV9 to TRBJ2-7; weak D call: TRBD1 (6 bases). The germline V gene has CDR1 SGDLS and CDR2 YYNGEE. CDR3 length equals 18 residues. V gave up 0 bases and J gave up 2 bases, with 21 bases separating them. The CDR3 DNA is TGTGCCAGCAGCGTAGGTCTATCTGACAGGACCCTACCCTACGAGCAGTACTTC. Its protein product is CASSVGLSDRTLPYEQYF. Variable domain in full (rest from reference TRBV9 and TRBJ2-7): DSGVTQTPKHLITATGQRVTLRCSPRSGDLSVYWYQQSLDQGLQFLIQYYNGEERAKGNILERFSAQQFPDLHSELNLSSLELGDSALYFCASSVGLSDRTLPYEQYFGPGTRLTVT.

CDR3 amino acids: CACTPPGADTQYF. The CDR3 DNA follows: TGTGCCTGTACCCCCCCAGGGGCAGATACGCAGTATTTT. V usage is TRBV30 and J usage is TRBJ2-3, with D possibly TRBD1 on 6 matching bases. There are 13 residues in the CDR3. The ends were cut back, 6 bases at V and 4 bases at J, with 14 bases in the middle. Germline V gives CDR1 GTSNPN, CDR2 SVGIG (reference sequence).

Regarding this clone: An end of the junction differs from the germline gene, which may be a read error. The chain employs TRBV7-9 and TRBJ2-2; 8 nucleotides align to TRBD2. The CDR3 has 16 residues. Per the germline V gene, CDR1 is SEHNR and CDR2 is FQNEAQ (reference sequence). CDR3 amino acids: CSSSLPGGYLSGELFF. CDR3 in DNA: TGTTCCAGCAGCTTGCCGGGGGGGTATTTGTCCGGGGAGCTGTTTTTT.

V and J are TRBV4-1 and TRBJ2-3; 8 bases match TRBD1. This CDR3 has 15 residues. With V trimmed by 4 bases and J by 0 bases, 3 bases remained unmatched. Germline V gives CDR1 MGHRA, CDR2 YSYEKL. The CDR3, as DNA: TGCGCCAGCAGCCCAAGGACAGGGAGCACAGATACGCAGTATTTT. This gives the protein CASSPRTGSTDTQYF.

The chain has TRBV28 and TRBJ1-2, with D possibly matching TRBD1 (6 bases). With 6 bases removed from V and 3 bases from J, the gap between germline ends came to 17 bases. CDR3 length: 15 residues. Germline CDR1 is MDHEN and CDR2 is SYDVKM. The CDR3 here is CASRPPAQGDYGYTF. For the CDR3, the DNA is TGTGCCAGCAGGCCCCCCGCACAGGGCGACTATGGCTACACCTTC.

The chain couples TRBV28 to TRBJ1-2; the D gene is possibly TRBD1 (6 bases). Between the trimmed V and J ends, which lost 6 bases and 0 bases, there was a span of 17 bases. Germline V lookup: CDR1 MDHEN, CDR2 SYDVKM. The CDR3 is 16 residues long. The CDR3 coding sequence is TGTGCCAGCAGCCCTGCCACAGGGAAGGCTAACTATGGCTACACCTTC. Translating it yields CASSPATGKANYGYTF.

The chain is built from TRBV7-8 and TRBJ2-3; 9 nucleotides match TRBD1. Germline V gene data show CDR1 as SGHVS and CDR2 as FQNEAQ. The CDR3 consists of 16 residues. V shed 5 bases, J shed 0 bases, and the junction held 6 bases outside the gene matches. CDR3 nucleotide sequence: TGTGCCAGCAGCCTTAGAGGACAGGGGAGCACAGATACGCAGTATTTT. Its translation: CASSLRGQGSTDTQYF.

Only one count was recorded for this clone. The V call is TRBV18, the J call TRBJ1-1, with 8 nucleotides matching TRBD1. The CDR3 is 13 amino acids. In germline, CDR1 is KGHSH, CDR2 LQKENI. The J segment lost 3 bases and the V segment lost 6 bases, leaving 3 bases of the junction unmatched. Written as DNA, the CDR3 is TGTGCCAGCTCTCAGGGGGCGCACACTGAAGCTTTCTTT. Encoded protein: CASSQGAHTEAFF.

The table lists this clone with a few counts. The chain recombines TRBV2 with TRBJ2-5; 9 nucleotides line up with TRBD1. The last part of the DNA fits TRBJ2-7 better; the J call may be wrong. The CDR3 totals 16 residues. Germline V gene data show CDR1 as SNHLY and CDR2 as FYNNEI. CDR3 DNA sequence: TGTGCCAGCAGTGAAGGAGGGACAGGGCTTTTCTACGAGCAGTACTTC. Protein sequence: CASSEGGTGLFYEQYF.

This clone was seen a single time. The rearrangement links TRBV16 to TRBJ1-6, with D possibly being TRBD1 (5 bases). The CDR3 contains 14 residues. The V end was cut by 4 bases, the J end by 7 bases, with 11 bases between. Germline V gives CDR1 KGHSY, CDR2 FQNENV. The chain's CDR3 is CASSRGGGNSPLHF. The CDR3 DNA follows: TGTGCCAGCAGCCGGGGCGGGGGGAATTCACCCCTCCACTTT.

The CDR3 sequence is CAWGSGKTQYF. The CDR3 DNA reads as TGTGCCTGGGGTAGCGGAAAGACCCAGTACTTC. This chain joins TRBV30 and TRBJ2-5, with D possibly being TRBD2 (6 bases). The CDR3 loop spans 11 amino acids. Germline V gene lookup returns CDR1 GTSNPN and CDR2 SVGIG (reference sequence). V lost 5 bases and J lost 6, with 10 bases in between.